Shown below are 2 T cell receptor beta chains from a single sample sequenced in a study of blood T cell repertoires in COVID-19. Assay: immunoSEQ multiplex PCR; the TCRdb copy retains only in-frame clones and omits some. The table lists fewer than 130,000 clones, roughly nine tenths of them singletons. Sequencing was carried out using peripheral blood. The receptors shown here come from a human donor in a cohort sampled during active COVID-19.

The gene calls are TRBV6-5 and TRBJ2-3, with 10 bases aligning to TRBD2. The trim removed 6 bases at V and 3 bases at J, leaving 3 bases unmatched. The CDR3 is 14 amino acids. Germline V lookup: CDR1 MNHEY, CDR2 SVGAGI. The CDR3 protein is CASSRTSGTDTQYF. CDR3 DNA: TGTGCCAGCAGCAGGACTAGCGGAACAGATACGCAGTATTTT.

The CDR3, as DNA: TGCGCCAGCAGCTCCACTTCCGGGACAGGGGTTGCTGGGGCCAACGTCCTGACTTTC. This gives the protein CASSSTSGTGVAGANVLTF. The chain couples TRBV5-1 to TRBJ2-6, with 10 bases identical to TRBD1. Germline V gene sequence: CDR1 SGHRS, CDR2 YFSETQ. The V segment lost 3 bases and the J segment 2 bases; nucleotides outside the gene matches: 11. This CDR3 spans 19 amino acids.